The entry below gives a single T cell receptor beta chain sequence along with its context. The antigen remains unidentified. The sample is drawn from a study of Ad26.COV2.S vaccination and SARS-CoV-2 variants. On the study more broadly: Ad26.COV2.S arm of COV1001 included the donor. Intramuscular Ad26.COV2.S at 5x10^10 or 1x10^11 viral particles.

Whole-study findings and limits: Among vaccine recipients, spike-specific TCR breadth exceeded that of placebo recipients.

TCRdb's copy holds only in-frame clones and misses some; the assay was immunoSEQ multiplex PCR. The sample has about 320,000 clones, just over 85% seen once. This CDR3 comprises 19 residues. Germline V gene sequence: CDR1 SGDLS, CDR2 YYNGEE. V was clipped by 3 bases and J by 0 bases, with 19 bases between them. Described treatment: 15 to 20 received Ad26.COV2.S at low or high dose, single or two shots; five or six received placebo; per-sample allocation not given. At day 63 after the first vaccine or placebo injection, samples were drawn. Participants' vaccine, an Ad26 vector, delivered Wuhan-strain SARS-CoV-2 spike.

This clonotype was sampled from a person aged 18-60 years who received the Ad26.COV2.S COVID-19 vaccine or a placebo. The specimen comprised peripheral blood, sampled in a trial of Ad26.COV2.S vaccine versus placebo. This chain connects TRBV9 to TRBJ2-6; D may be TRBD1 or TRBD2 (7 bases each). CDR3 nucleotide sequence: TGTGCCAGCAGCGCCCAACAGGGGCGGGGGAGCTCTGGGGCCAACGTCCTGACTTTC. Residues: CASSAQQGRGSSGANVLTF.